Following are 30 T cell receptor beta chains from one sample sequenced in a study of radiotherapy plus CTLA-4 blockade in lung cancer. Some clones are missing from TCRdb's copy, which holds only in-frame ones; the method was immunoSEQ multiplex PCR. The data contain 84,000 or so clones, about four fifths of them singletons. This specimen was peripheral blood, taken from a patient treated with radiotherapy plus ipilimumab. Receptors originate from a human donor with non-small cell lung cancer that progressed on radiotherapy plus ipilimumab.

The chain links TRBV6-5 to TRBJ1-1; D is ambiguous. The CDR3 covers 14 residues. Germline CDR1 reads MNHEY; CDR2 reads SVGAGI. With 2 bases removed from V and 6 bases from J, the gap between germline ends came to 13 bases. CDR3 loop: CASSYKLPGAEAFF. For the CDR3, the DNA is TGTGCCAGCAGTTACAAGCTCCCCGGGGCTGAAGCTTTCTTT.

CDR3 residues: CASSMQGATWLNEQFF. CDR3 sequence (DNA): TGTGCCAGTAGTATGCAGGGGGCTACGTGGTTGAATGAGCAGTTCTTC. The J gene is TRBJ2-1, the V gene TRBV19, with 8 bases lining up with TRBD1. CDR3 length equals 16 residues. Germline V gene data show CDR1 as LNHDA and CDR2 as SQIVND (reference sequence). The V gene end was trimmed by 3 bases and the J gene end by 7 bases; junction bases not matched to a gene: 11.

The V gene is TRBV11-2, the J gene TRBJ2-4, with D perhaps matching TRBD2 (5 bases). The ends were cut back, 0 bases at V and 7 bases at J, with 16 bases in the middle. The CDR3 sequence is 16 residues long. Germline V gene data show CDR1 as SGHAT and CDR2 as FQNNGV. The CDR3 sequence: CASSLDGGSSGNIQYF. CDR3 bases: TGTGCCAGCAGCTTAGACGGAGGCAGCTCCGGGAACATTCAGTACTTC.

The chain recombines TRBV5-5 with TRBJ2-7, with D maybe TRBD2 (5 bases). Per germline, CDR1 SGHKS and CDR2 YYEKEE (reference sequence). The CDR3 has 15 residues. With 2 bases removed from V and 0 bases from J, the gap between germline ends came to 12 bases. CDR3 coding DNA: TGTGCCAGCAGCTTAGGAGGACCCCTCTCCTACGAGCAGTACTTC. Encoded protein: CASSLGGPLSYEQYF.

This chain links TRBV5-1 with TRBJ2-3; the D call may be TRBD1 or TRBD2 (6 bases each). This CDR3 contains 18 residues. Germline V CDR1 and CDR2: SGHRS, YFSETQ. V was cut by 0 bases and J by 5 bases, with 22 bases left in between. CDR3 sequence reads: CASSLVGGTSVVGDTQYF. The CDR3 DNA follows: TGCGCCAGCAGCTTGGTGGGGGGCACTTCTGTCGTCGGAGATACGCAGTATTTT. The full variable domain, its missing parts supplied by reference TRBV5-1 and TRBJ2-3, is KAGVTQTPRYLIKTRGQQVTLSCSPISGHRSVSWYQQTPGQGLQFLFEYFSETQRNKGNFPGRFSGRQFSNSRSEMNVSTLELGDSALYLCASSLVGGTSVVGDTQYFGPGTRLTVL.

The CDR3 loop reads CASSQGDGTYGYTF. The CDR3, as DNA: TGCGCCAGCAGCCAGGGCGACGGGACCTATGGCTACACCTTC. The V gene is TRBV4-1, the J gene TRBJ1-2, with a weak D call TRBD1 (5 bases). CDR1 and CDR2 (germline): MGHRA, YSYEKL. The ends were cut back, 3 bases at V and 4 bases at J, with 12 bases in the middle. The CDR3 has 14 residues.

V and J are TRBV15 and TRBJ1-2, with unresolved D. Trimming left V 0 bases short and J 6 bases short, with 20 bases between. The CDR3 loop spans 17 amino acids. Germline V gene sequence: CDR1 LNHNV, CDR2 YYDKDF (reference sequence). Here the CDR3 reads CATSRDLEGRSAHGYTF. Here the CDR3 DNA reads TGTGCCACCAGCAGAGATTTGGAAGGACGGAGTGCGCATGGCTACACCTTC.

The chain carries TRBV2 and TRBJ2-7, with 11 nucleotides matching TRBD2. Germline loops: CDR1 SNHLY, CDR2 FYNNEI. The CDR3 has 15 residues. The ends lost 6 bases at V and 3 bases at J; junction bases unmatched: 7. CDR3 loop: CASSRGTSGYYEQYF. CDR3 DNA sequence: TGTGCCAGCAGCCGTGGGACTAGCGGATACTACGAGCAGTACTTC.

The gene calls are TRBV5-1 and TRBJ1-1, with D possibly TRBD1 on 5 matching bases. Per the germline V gene, CDR1 is SGHRS and CDR2 is YFSETQ. The CDR3 length is 13 residues. Between the trimmed V and J ends, which lost 4 bases and 3 bases, there was a span of 10 bases. CDR3 nucleotide sequence: TGCGCCAGCAGCCCGGGGGGTTACACTGAAGCTTTCTTT. Encoded protein: CASSPGGYTEAFF.

The genes are TRBV19 and TRBJ2-2; a weak D match, TRBD1 (6 bases). The CDR3 contains 18 residues. Germline CDR1 reads LNHDA; CDR2 reads SQIVND (reference sequence). V was clipped by 7 bases and J by 0 bases, with 21 bases between them. CDR3 region: CASNPLGHFIANTGELFF. CDR3 DNA: TGTGCCAGTAACCCCCTGGGACACTTTATCGCGAACACCGGGGAGCTGTTTTTT.

The chain has TRBV27 and TRBJ1-6, with 7 positions matching TRBD1. This CDR3 comprises 15 residues. With 2 bases clipped from V and 6 bases from J, the junction kept 4 bases outside the gene matches. Germline lookup yields CDR1 MNHEY and CDR2 SMNVEV (reference sequence). The CDR3 DNA reads as TGTGCCAGCAGTTTAAACAGGGGCACTAATTCACCCCTCCACTTT. Translation: CASSLNRGTNSPLHF.

The J gene is TRBJ2-2, the V gene TRBV7-3; D unresolved. Germline assignment: CDR1 SGHTA and CDR2 FQGTGA. The CDR3 extends over 16 amino acids. V lost 4 bases and J 3 bases, leaving 15 bases between the germline ends. CDR3 residues: CASSSRHPIDTGELFF. The CDR3 nucleotides read TGTGCCAGCAGCTCCCGCCACCCGATAGACACCGGGGAGCTGTTTTTT.

The chain recombines TRBV6-1 with TRBJ1-3, with D perhaps TRBD1 (5 bases). Germline V gives CDR1 MNHNS, CDR2 SASEGT. This CDR3 comprises 14 residues. V was trimmed by 11 bases and J by 2 bases, leaving 16 bases between them. CDR3 in amino acids: CACLQGAPGNTIYF. Here the CDR3 DNA reads TGTGCCTGCCTCCAGGGTGCTCCTGGAAACACCATATATTTT.

The CDR3 DNA follows: TGTGCCAGCAGCCGCCACGGGACAGGAAGTAATGAAAAACTGTTTTTT. Its translation: CASSRHGTGSNEKLFF. V gene TRBV7-9 combines with J gene TRBJ1-4; 8 bases fit TRBD1. This CDR3 spans 16 amino acids. V shed 5 bases, J shed 4 bases, and the junction held 9 bases outside the gene matches. CDR1 is SEHNR, CDR2 FQNEAQ, per germline (reference sequence).

The CDR3 sequence: CASSLERFGLGYGYTF. The CDR3 DNA reads as TGTGCCAGCAGCTTAGAACGTTTCGGTTTGGGGTATGGCTACACCTTC. The V and J genes are TRBV7-8 and TRBJ1-2, with D unresolved. This CDR3 spans 16 amino acids. Deletions cut 1 base from V and 5 bases from J, with 17 bases between. Germline CDR1 and CDR2: SGHVS and FQNEAQ.

The chain links TRBV30 to TRBJ1-3; 9 positions match TRBD1. The V gene's germline CDR1 is GTSNPN and CDR2 SVGIG (reference sequence). The V gene end was trimmed by 8 bases and the J gene end by 2 bases; junction bases not matched to a gene: 1. CDR3 length: 12 amino acids. CDR3 in amino acids: CAGTGTGNTIYF. The CDR3 DNA is TGTGCCGGGACAGGGACTGGAAACACCATATATTTT.

The chain couples TRBV6-1 to TRBJ1-5, with 7 positions matching TRBD1. The CDR3 sequence is 15 residues long. Germline V gene data show CDR1 as MNHNS and CDR2 as SASEGT. V was clipped by 6 bases and J by 3 bases; unmatched bases: 8. The CDR3 loop is CASSATGITNQPQHF. The CDR3 DNA reads as TGTGCCAGCAGCGCGACAGGGATCACCAATCAGCCCCAGCATTTT.

The chain recombines TRBV7-2 with TRBJ2-5, with 8 bases that match TRBD1. CDR3 length: 14 amino acids. The V segment lost 1 base and the J segment 6 bases; nucleotides outside the gene matches: 4. Germline V gene sequence: CDR1 SGHTA, CDR2 FQGNSA. DNA for the CDR3: TGTGCCAGCAGCTTAGGGACAGGGTTGAAGACCCAGTACTTC. It is translated as CASSLGTGLKTQYF.

The V and J genes are TRBV7-3 and TRBJ2-6; tentatively, D is TRBD1 (5 bases). The CDR3 runs to 15 residues. Trimming removed 5 bases at V and 4 bases at J, with 12 bases between. The V gene's germline CDR1 is SGHTA and CDR2 FQGTGA. The DNA for the CDR3 is TGTGCCAGCAGCAACCAGGGTGCCGGGGCCAACGTCCTGACTTTC. The encoded protein is CASSNQGAGANVLTF.

This chain links TRBV6-5 with TRBJ2-7; D gene unclear. The germline gives CDR1 MNHEY, CDR2 SVGAGI. The germline V and J ends were trimmed by 5 bases and 9 bases, with 8 bases remaining between them. This CDR3 has 10 residues. This CDR3 reads CASSVGGQYF. As DNA, the CDR3 is TGTGCCAGCAGTGTGGGTGGGCAGTACTTC.

The rearrangement links TRBV18 to TRBJ1-1, with D possibly being TRBD1 (6 bases). Per the germline V gene, CDR1 is KGHSH and CDR2 is LQKENI. This CDR3 comprises 15 residues. V lost 3 bases and J 5 bases, leaving 16 bases between the germline ends. The CDR3 bases are TGTGCCAGCTCACCCCGGGGGGGGCCTGATACTGAAGCTTTCTTT. Translation: CASSPRGGPDTEAFF.

About this clone: The junction differs from germline at one of its ends, possibly a read error. The chain couples TRBV30 to TRBJ2-2; D tentatively fits TRBD1 or TRBD2 (6 bases each). CDR1 is GTSNPN, CDR2 SVGIG, per germline (reference sequence). The CDR3 has 15 residues. CDR3 nucleotides: TGTGCCTGGAGTCAACCGGGGGCGAAAACCGGGGAGCTGTTTTTT. Translation: CAWSQPGAKTGELFF.

This rearrangement joins TRBV7-9 to TRBJ2-5; D tentatively fits TRBD1 or TRBD2 (5 bases each). Germline CDR1 is SEHNR and CDR2 is FQNEAQ (reference sequence). The ends were cut back, 1 base at V and 4 bases at J, with 10 bases in the middle. This CDR3 region has 14 residues. CDR3 coding DNA: TGTGCCAGCAGCTTAGGGGGGTACGGAGAGACCCAGTACTTC. Its translation: CASSLGGYGETQYF.

The V gene is TRBV6-6, the J gene TRBJ2-5; D is ambiguous. Germline values: CDR1 MNHNY, CDR2 SVGAGI (reference sequence). With 5 bases removed from V and 1 base from J, the gap between germline ends came to 11 bases. The CDR3 runs to 14 residues. The CDR3 here is CASSTFPPQETQYF. The CDR3 region has the DNA TGTGCCAGCAGTACCTTCCCGCCCCAAGAGACCCAGTACTTC.

The chain employs TRBV10-3 and TRBJ1-4; D is unresolved. CDR1 is ENHRY, CDR2 SYGVKD, per germline. Deletions cut 5 bases from V and 0 bases from J, with 10 bases between. This CDR3 is 15 amino acids long. CDR3 amino acids: CAISQRWATNEKLFF. The CDR3 DNA reads TGTGCCATCAGTCAGCGCTGGGCAACTAATGAAAAACTGTTTTTT.

The rearrangement uses TRBV9 and TRBJ2-3; weak D call: TRBD2 (5 bases). Germline V gene data show CDR1 as SGDLS and CDR2 as YYNGEE. The CDR3 length is 15 residues. Trimming cost V 3 bases and J 5 bases, with 16 bases left between them. CDR3 loop: CASSGTTKAGDTQYF. The CDR3, as DNA: TGTGCCAGCAGCGGAACGACTAAAGCCGGAGATACGCAGTATTTT.

This clone has just a few counts. This rearrangement joins TRBV14 to TRBJ1-2; possibly TRBD1 for D (6 bases). In germline, CDR1 is SGHDN, CDR2 FVKESK. The germline V and J ends were trimmed by 4 bases and 4 bases, with 10 bases remaining between them. This CDR3 contains 13 residues. CDR3: CASSPGTIYGYTF. CDR3 nucleotides: TGTGCCAGCAGCCCCGGGACAATCTATGGCTACACCTTC.

The V and J genes are TRBV6-5 and TRBJ2-4; D uncertain. V lost 5 bases to trimming and J lost 9 bases, with 11 bases between them. The length of the CDR3 is 12 residues. CDR1 is MNHEY and CDR2 is SVGAGI in the germline V gene. CDR3 sequence reads: CASSPGLTIQYF. CDR3 sequence (DNA): TGTGCCAGCAGTCCTGGTTTGACCATTCAGTACTTC.

This clone showed up just once. The chain recombines TRBV6-5 with TRBJ2-7; 7 positions agree with TRBD2. Germline V gene data show CDR1 as MNHEY and CDR2 as SVGAGI. The CDR3 extends over 12 amino acids. Germline trimming cut 10 bases from V and 4 bases from J; bases unmatched to any gene: 7. In nucleotides, the CDR3 is TGTGCCATCCAGACTAGCCTGTACGAGCAGTACTTC. It encodes CAIQTSLYEQYF.

The gene calls are TRBV6-4 and TRBJ2-3; D possibly corresponds to TRBD2 (5 bases). The germline gives CDR1 MRHNA, CDR2 SNTAGT. The V and J ends lost 3 bases and 9 bases respectively, with 13 bases between them. This CDR3 is built from 13 residues. CDR3 coding DNA: TGTGCCAGCAGTGAATGGGCCGGGGAAACGCAGTATTTT. Its translation: CASSEWAGETQYF.